A selection of T cell receptor beta chains follows, all from one sample in a study of early T cells in non-severe SARS-CoV-2 infection. A single record per CDR3 protein comes from TCRdb applying MiXCR to the 5' RACE reads. This sample has 55,000 to 70,000 distinct CDR3 sequences, with over 10% found just once. The material sequenced was whole blood. The receptors stem from an adult who was a healthcare worker with PCR-confirmed SARS-CoV-2 infection or an uninfected control (not recorded which). Both conserved end residues are part of each CDR3. Fields, in order: J gene, D gene, clone size, V gene, CDR3 protein, CDR3 DNA. D genes are given only for firm matches. Size tells how often a clone was seen (once, few, many) or the class of an expanded clone, and some rows leave it out.

TRBJ1-2 | . | many | TRBV19 | CASRHPSAHGYTF | TGTGCCAGTAGACACCCATCCGCGCATGGCTACACCTTC
TRBJ2-3 | . | few | TRBV28 | CASSEGRANTQYF | TGTGCCAGCAGTGAGGGACGGGCCAATACGCAGTATTTT
TRBJ2-4 | . | few | TRBV6-1 | CASSEIGGNIQYF | TGTGCCAGCAGTGAAATTGGGGGCAACATTCAGTACTTC
TRBJ2-1 | . | few | TRBV7-3 | CASSLLAGINEQFF | TGTGCCAGCAGCTTATTGGCCGGGATCAATGAGCAGTTCTTC
TRBJ2-1 | . | . | TRBV19 | CASSKGIYNEQFF | TGTGCCAGTAGTAAGGGAATCTACAATGAGCAGTTCTTC
TRBJ1-1 | TRBD1 | few | TRBV5-1 | CASSLRTGTTEAFF | TGCGCCAGCAGCCTCCGGACAGGGACAACTGAAGCTTTCTTT
TRBJ1-1 | . | once | TRBV5-1 | CASSFAGRQQNTEAFF | TGCGCCAGCAGCTTCGCCGGTCGGCAGCAGAACACTGAAGCTTTCTTT
TRBJ2-5 | TRBD2 | few | TRBV7-8 | CASSLRLAGETQYF | TGCGCCAGCAGCTTAAGACTAGCGGGAGAGACCCAGTACTTC
TRBJ1-1 | . | few | TRBV12-3/TRBV12-4 | CASRLTTEAFF | TGTGCCAGCCGCTTAACCACTGAAGCTTTCTTT
TRBJ1-2 | . | few | TRBV20-1 | CSALGGGYGYTF | TGCAGTGCTCTGGGGGGCGGCTATGGCTACACCTTC
TRBJ2-3 | . | many | TRBV11-2 | CASSSLLSLVAYF | TGTGCCAGCAGCTCTCTCCTCTCCCTAGTGGCGTATTTT
TRBJ2-1 | TRBD2 | . | TRBV5-5 | CASSSMLAGALAIEQFF | TGTGCCAGCAGCTCCATGCTAGCGGGAGCGTTAGCCATTGAGCAGTTCTTC
TRBJ1-5 | TRBD1 | many | TRBV28 | CASSSGTGGYYQPQHF | TGTGCCAGCAGTTCGGGGACAGGGGGCTATTATCAGCCCCAGCATTTT
TRBJ2-3 | . | many | TRBV6-5 | CASKSTALDTQYF | TGTGCCAGCAAAAGCACGGCCCTGGATACGCAGTATTTT
TRBJ2-3 | TRBD2 | few | TRBV29-1 | CSVESRGDLTDTQYF | TGCAGCGTTGAGTCTCGGGGGGATCTCACAGATACGCAGTATTTT
TRBJ2-5 | . | many | TRBV7-2 | CASSDGNRRETQYF | TGTGCCAGCAGCGATGGCAACAGGCGAGAGACCCAGTACTTC
TRBJ1-2 | . | many | TRBV9 | CASSVGISYGYTF | TGTGCCAGCAGCGTAGGTATCTCCTATGGCTACACCTTC
TRBJ2-1 | TRBD2 | many | TRBV10-3 | CAISGGSNEQFF | TGTGCCATCAGTGGCGGGAGCAATGAGCAGTTCTTC
TRBJ1-1 | . | few | TRBV30 | CAWTGVNTEAFF | TGTGCCTGGACCGGAGTAAACACTGAAGCTTTCTTT
TRBJ1-1 | TRBD1 | . | TRBV5-1 | CASSAQGASTEAFF | TGCGCCAGCAGCGCACAGGGGGCGAGCACTGAAGCTTTCTTT
TRBJ2-3 | TRBD1 | . | TRBV20-1 | CSARPAGQGVDTQYF | TGCAGTGCTAGGCCAGCGGGACAGGGGGTGGATACGCAGTATTTT
TRBJ1-1 | . | few | TRBV13 | CASSYTRVNTEAFF | TGTGCCAGCTCTTACACGAGAGTTAACACTGAAGCTTTCTTT
TRBJ2-1 | . | . | TRBV6-2/TRBV6-3 | CASSYDPLYDYNEQFF | TGTGCCAGCAGTTATGACCCTCTATACGATTACAATGAGCAGTTCTTC
TRBJ2-7 | TRBD1 | . | TRBV5-1 | CASSPDPGQGSYEQYF | TGCGCCAGCAGCCCGGATCCGGGACAGGGTTCCTACGAGCAGTACTTC
TRBJ2-3 | TRBD2 | . | TRBV2 | CASTGAVAGGLDTQYF | TGTGCCAGCACGGGGGCCGTAGCGGGAGGATTAGATACGCAGTATTTT
TRBJ1-1 | . | many | TRBV6-2/TRBV6-3 | CASRPLGERNTEAFF | TGTGCCAGCAGGCCCTTAGGGGAGCGGAACACTGAAGCTTTCTTT
TRBJ2-2 | TRBD2 | few | TRBV9 | CASSPGLVSGELFF | TGTGCCAGCAGCCCCGGACTAGTGTCCGGGGAGCTGTTTTTT
TRBJ2-3 | . | . | TRBV20-1 | CSASEPTDTQYF | TGCAGTGCTAGTGAACCTACAGATACGCAGTATTTT
TRBJ2-3 | . | many | TRBV5-1 | CASSLAGPPRGDTQYF | TGCGCCAGCAGCTTGGCGGGTCCACCTAGAGGGGATACGCAGTATTTT
TRBJ1-3 | . | . | TRBV12-3/TRBV12-4 | CASSLAPIRTGNTIYF | TGTGCCAGCAGTTTGGCTCCCATTAGGACTGGAAACACCATATATTTT
TRBJ2-1 | . | . | TRBV3-1 | CASSKTGTKTNEQFF | TGTGCCAGCAGCAAAACCGGGACGAAGACCAATGAGCAGTTCTTC
TRBJ2-5 | . | medium-sized | TRBV20-1 | CSPKKAGQETQYF | TGCAGTCCGAAGAAGGCAGGGCAAGAGACCCAGTACTTC
TRBJ2-1 | . | few | TRBV7-2 | CASSPWTAHNEQFF | TGTGCCAGCAGCCCATGGACTGCCCACAATGAGCAGTTCTTC
TRBJ1-1 | TRBD1 | . | TRBV7-9 | CASSGTGGTEAFF | TGTGCCAGCAGCGGAACAGGGGGCACTGAAGCTTTCTTT
TRBJ2-1 | TRBD2 | . | TRBV19 | CASSPRLAGGYNEQFF | TGTGCCAGTAGTCCCAGACTAGCGGGGGGATACAATGAGCAGTTCTTC
TRBJ1-1 | . | few | TRBV3-1 | CASSQEGAGNTEAFF | TGTGCCAGCAGCCAAGAAGGGGCGGGGAACACTGAAGCTTTCTTT
TRBJ2-7 | TRBD1 | many | TRBV25-1 | CASSPDRVKGEQYF | TGTGCCAGCAGCCCCGACAGGGTAAAGGGCGAGCAGTACTTC
TRBJ1-1 | . | . | TRBV5-1 | CASSLAWGTPIMNTEAFF | TGCGCCAGCAGCTTGGCCTGGGGGACACCTATCATGAACACTGAAGCTTTCTTT
TRBJ2-1 | TRBD2 | few | TRBV12-3/TRBV12-4 | CASAFGSGGYNEQFF | TGTGCCAGCGCCTTCGGGTCGGGAGGGTACAATGAGCAGTTCTTC
TRBJ1-6 | TRBD1 | many | TRBV7-8 | CASSLVGTGDSPLHF | TGTGCCAGCAGCTTAGTGGGGACAGGGGATTCACCCCTCCACTTT
TRBJ2-1 | . | many | TRBV11-2 | CASSLVPGVSYNEQFF | TGTGCCAGCAGCTTAGTTCCGGGGGTCTCCTACAATGAGCAGTTCTTC
TRBJ1-4 | TRBD1 | many | TRBV11-2 | CASSLEGGVGEKLFF | TGTGCCAGCAGCTTAGAAGGGGGCGTCGGAGAAAAACTGTTTTTT
TRBJ2-7 | . | few | TRBV6-5 | CASGAGSYEQYF | TGTGCCAGCGGCGCAGGATCCTACGAGCAGTACTTC
TRBJ2-3 | . | few | TRBV20-1 | CSARGPDTQYF | TGCAGTGCTAGGGGGCCAGATACGCAGTATTTT
TRBJ2-1 | . | few | TRBV20-1 | CSAGGTSYNEQFF | TGCAGTGCCGGTGGGACCTCCTACAATGAGCAGTTCTTC
TRBJ2-2 | . | few | TRBV7-6 | CASSLALHNTGELFF | TGTGCCAGCAGCTTAGCGTTACATAACACCGGGGAGCTGTTTTTT
TRBJ2-3 | . | many | TRBV7-3 | CASSSLDKYDGTDTQYF | TGTGCCAGCAGCTCCTTAGACAAATACGACGGCACAGATACGCAGTATTTT
TRBJ1-4 | . | . | TRBV7-8 | CASSLGGWITNEKLFF | TGTGCCAGCAGCTTAGGCGGTTGGATAACTAATGAAAAACTGTTTTTT
TRBJ2-7 | TRBD1 | few | TRBV10-1 | CASSAGQTSGQYF | TGCGCCAGCAGTGCGGGACAGACCTCTGGACAGTACTTC
TRBJ1-6 | TRBD1 | . | TRBV6-1 | CASSEMDRGNSPLHF | TGTGCCAGCAGTGAAATGGACAGGGGTAATTCACCCCTCCACTTT
TRBJ2-7 | . | many | TRBV11-2 | CASSPGVSYEQYF | TGTGCCAGCAGCCCCGGGGTCTCCTACGAGCAGTACTTC
TRBJ2-6 | . | . | TRBV7-9 | CASIYAVAWISGANVLTF | TGTGCCAGCATCTACGCGGTAGCTTGGATCTCTGGGGCCAACGTCCTGACTTTC
TRBJ2-1 | . | many | TRBV10-3 | CAISEGLAHYNEQFF | TGTGCCATCAGTGAAGGTCTAGCCCACTACAATGAGCAGTTCTTC
TRBJ2-7 | . | . | TRBV28 | CASSLPREEQYF | TGTGCCAGCAGTTTACCCCGGGAGGAGCAGTACTTC
TRBJ1-6 | . | many | TRBV11-2 | CASSRNGPTNSPLHF | TGTGCCAGCAGTAGAAACGGTCCTACGAATTCACCCCTCCACTTT
TRBJ2-7 | . | many | TRBV30 | CAWSVGPGREQYF | TGTGCCTGGAGTGTAGGGCCAGGGCGCGAGCAGTACTTC
TRBJ2-7 | . | few | TRBV20-1 | CSASPTGSGSYEQYF | TGCAGTGCTAGCCCGACAGGTTCCGGCTCCTACGAGCAGTACTTC
TRBJ2-5 | . | many | TRBV5-1 | CASSYELETQYF | TGCGCCAGCAGCTATGAGCTGGAGACCCAGTACTTC